These T cell receptor beta chains were read from a single sample in a study of blood T cell repertoires in COVID-19. Clones were sequenced by immunoSEQ multiplex PCR, and TCRdb holds only the in-frame ones, with some missing. Among 70,000 or so clones listed, about 74% were seen once. The specimen sequenced was peripheral blood. Receptors originate from a human donor in a cohort sampled during active COVID-19. Both conserved end residues are part of each CDR3. The D gene is left open where the match is weak. Clone size appears in some rows only: once, few, many, or a class for an expanded clone.

v_gene	abundance	j_gene	d_gene	CDR3aa	CDR3nt
TRBV6-5	-	TRBJ2-3	TRBD2	CASTQRGPGDTQYF	TGTGCCAGCACTCAGCGGGGGCCGGGAGATACGCAGTATTTT
TRBV18	-	TRBJ2-5	TRBD1	CASSLETGTGETQYF	TGTGCCAGCTCACTTGAGACAGGGACGGGAGAGACCCAGTACTTC
TRBV5-6	once	TRBJ1-1	TRBD1	CASSPVSTGPTEAFF	TGTGCCAGCAGCCCCGTGTCGACAGGGCCCACTGAAGCTTTCTTT
TRBV5-1	-	TRBJ2-1	TRBD2	CASSLSLAVNEQFF	TGCGCCAGCAGCTTGAGTCTAGCGGTCAATGAGCAGTTCTTC
TRBV20-1	-	TRBJ1-2	TRBD1	CSASRQGANYGYTF	TGCAGTGCTAGTCGACAGGGGGCGAACTATGGCTACACCTTC
TRBV2	-	TRBJ2-2	-	CASSEALWGAGELFF	TGTGCCAGCAGTGAAGCGCTTTGGGGGGCCGGGGAGCTGTTTTTT
TRBV28	-	TRBJ1-2	-	CASSTNRVFSYGYTF	TGTGCCAGCAGTACAAACAGGGTTTTTTCATATGGCTACACCTTC
TRBV11-2	once	TRBJ2-7	-	CASSSSTLSPYEQYF	TGTGCCAGCAGCTCCTCCACCCTATCCCCCTACGAGCAGTACTTC
TRBV5-1	-	TRBJ2-3	TRBD2	CASSLVGTSGSDTQYF	TGCGCCAGCAGCTTGGTAGGGACTAGCGGTTCAGATACGCAGTATTTT
TRBV2	-	TRBJ2-3	-	CASSDPNFTDTQYF	TGTGCCAGCAGTGACCCAAACTTCACAGATACGCAGTATTTT
TRBV19	-	TRBJ1-1	-	CASSSVREMNTEAFF	TGTGCCAGTAGTAGTGTTAGAGAAATGAACACTGAAGCTTTCTTT
TRBV5-1	-	TRBJ2-1	-	CASLLDYASYNEQFF	TGCGCCAGCCTTCTGGACTATGCCTCCTACAATGAGCAGTTCTTC
TRBV12-5	-	TRBJ2-7	TRBD2	CASAPGGTSGGYEQYF	TGTGCTAGTGCCCCAGGTGGGACTAGCGGAGGCTACGAGCAGTACTTC
TRBV5-5	-	TRBJ1-2	TRBD1	CASSPWDSPYGYTF	TGTGCCAGCAGCCCTTGGGACAGCCCCTATGGCTACACCTTC
TRBV14	many	TRBJ2-6	TRBD1	CASSQLQGAAGANVLTF	TGTGCCAGCAGCCAATTACAGGGGGCGGCTGGGGCCAACGTCCTGACTTTC